Presented here are 16 T cell receptor beta chains from one specimen sequenced in a study of beta chain features in type 1 diabetes. Isolated RNA was reverse transcribed in full, so expressed TCRB transcripts were sequenced. Sequencing was performed with immunoSEQ multiplex PCR; in TCRdb, only in-frame clones are kept and a portion is missing. The repertoire holds under 400,000 clones, with 10% to 15% as singletons. Input material: naive CD4+ T cells from blood. Receptors were obtained from a young man in good health.

This chain connects TRBV7-2 to TRBJ2-3; TRBD1 is a possible D gene (6 bases). V was clipped by 3 bases and J by 2 bases, with 12 bases between them. The CDR3 consists of 15 residues. Germline loops: CDR1 SGHTA, CDR2 FQGNSA. The CDR3 sequence is CASSLRTVHTDTQYF. The CDR3 bases are TGTGCCAGCAGCTTGCGGACAGTTCACACAGATACGCAGTATTTT.

This clone was seen only a few times. V is TRBV28 and J is TRBJ2-3; D is undetermined. The CDR3 is 12 residues long. Germline values: CDR1 MDHEN, CDR2 SYDVKM. Deletions cut 4 bases from V and 6 bases from J, with 8 bases between. This chain's CDR3 is CASSSPQDTQYF. In DNA form, the CDR3 reads TGTGCCAGCAGTTCCCCCCAGGATACGCAGTATTTT.

The rearrangement joins TRBV30 to TRBJ2-3; TRBD2 agrees at 8 bases. With V trimmed by 5 bases and J by 2 bases, 12 bases remained unmatched. Looked up from germline, CDR1 is GTSNPN and CDR2 is SVGIG (reference sequence). The CDR3 runs to 16 residues. As DNA, the CDR3 is TGTGCCTGGTACTTTGGGAAGCGGGAGACCACAGATACGCAGTATTTT. It is translated as CAWYFGKRETTDTQYF.

The rearrangement links TRBV19 to TRBJ2-1; the match to TRBD2 covers 16 bases. The CDR3 consists of 16 residues. Germline V CDR1 and CDR2: LNHDA, SQIVND (reference sequence). Trimming at V came to 3 bases and at J to 7 bases, leaving 3 bases not matched to a gene. DNA of the CDR3: TGTGCCAGTAGTATCGGGACTAGCGGGAGGGTGAATGAGCAGTTCTTC. Amino acid sequence: CASSIGTSGRVNEQFF.

This clone was seen only a few times. The chain carries TRBV7-2 and TRBJ2-7, with D perhaps TRBD1 (5 bases). Deletions cut 5 bases from V and 5 bases from J, with 16 bases between. Germline CDR1 SGHTA, CDR2 FQGNSA. The CDR3 is 14 amino acids. The DNA for the CDR3 is TGTGCCAGCAGCACAACCCGACAGTCCCACGAGCAGTACTTC. Translating gives CASSTTRQSHEQYF.

The chain recombines TRBV6-5 with TRBJ1-5, with TRBD1 matching over 10 bases. The germline V gene encodes CDR1 MNHEY and CDR2 SVGAGI. This CDR3 has 13 residues. With V trimmed by 5 bases and J by 5 bases, 0 bases remained unmatched. The DNA for the CDR3 is TGTGCCAGCAGTGGGACAGGGGATCAGCCCCAGCATTTT. Translated: CASSGTGDQPQHF.

The CDR3, as DNA: TGTGCCTGGAGTGCAAACGGGCAGGAGCGACAGGGGTTTTTCGGTTTTGTCCACGAGCAGTACTTC. Protein product: CAWSANGQERQGFFGFVHEQYF. This chain joins TRBV30 and TRBJ2-7, with 8 bases matching TRBD1. CDR1 is GTSNPN, CDR2 SVGIG, per germline (reference sequence). This CDR3 is 22 amino acids long. Losses at the gene ends were 1 base for V and 5 bases for J; bases not matched to a gene: 31.

The table lists this clone with many counts. The chain employs TRBV29-1 and TRBJ2-5; D not resolved. This CDR3 is 13 amino acids long. V was shortened by 2 bases and J by 2 bases, with 9 bases between the two germline ends. Germline V gene data show CDR1 as SQVTM and CDR2 as ANQGSEA. The CDR3: CSVEMQIQETQYF. The CDR3 DNA sequence: TGCAGCGTTGAAATGCAGATACAAGAGACCCAGTACTTC.

This clone was seen a few times. The gene calls are TRBV30 and TRBJ2-1; a weak D match, TRBD2 (5 bases). The germline V and J ends were trimmed by 4 bases and 2 bases, with 18 bases remaining between them. The CDR3 runs to 16 residues. The germline V gene encodes CDR1 GTSNPN and CDR2 SVGIG (reference sequence). CDR3 sequence reads: CAWIPSRGRTYNEQFF. The CDR3 DNA reads as TGTGCCTGGATCCCAAGTAGAGGGAGAACCTACAATGAGCAGTTCTTC.

The rearrangement links TRBV7-6 to TRBJ2-3, with D possibly matching TRBD2 (5 bases). The CDR3 contains 14 residues. V was trimmed by 1 base and J by 1 base, leaving 6 bases between them. CDR1 SGHVS and CDR2 FNYEAQ come from the germline V gene. The CDR3 nucleotides read TGTGCCAGCAGCTTAGTTAGCGGCACAGATACGCAGTATTTT. Translating it yields CASSLVSGTDTQYF.

This clone has just one count. This may be a read error: a much more frequent sequence differs by one nucleotide. The chain couples TRBV5-8 to TRBJ2-5; 12 bases map to TRBD2. This CDR3 region has 14 residues. V shed 3 bases, J shed 4 bases, and the junction held 1 base outside the gene matches. Germline-derived CDR1 and CDR2 are SGHTS and YDEGEE. The CDR3 coding sequence is TGTGCCAGCAGCTCGGGACTAGCGGGAGAGACCCAGTACTTC. It translates to CASSSGLAGETQYF. Combining the CDR3 with reference TRBV5-8 and TRBJ2-5 gives the whole variable domain EAGVTQSPTHLIKTRGQQATLRCSPISGHTSVYWYQQALGLGLQFLLWYDEGEERNRGNFPPRFSGRQFPNYSSELNVNALELEDSALYLCASSSGLAGETQYFGPGTRLLVL.

This clone turned up a few times. DNA for the CDR3: TGTGCCAGCAGTTCGGACAGGGGATTCTCTGGCTACACCTTC. Translation: CASSSDRGFSGYTF. V and J are TRBV28 and TRBJ1-2; 9 nucleotides line up with TRBD1. CDR3 length: 14 residues. Germline V CDR1 and CDR2: MDHEN, SYDVKM. After removal of 4 bases from V and 7 bases from J, the junction contained 7 bases not matched to a gene.

This clone was counted only a few times. The V and J genes are TRBV19 and TRBJ2-5; 9 bases are a match to TRBD1. Germline CDR1 reads LNHDA; CDR2 reads SQIVND (reference sequence). This CDR3 comprises 14 residues. J was trimmed by 5 bases and V by 7 bases; bases with no gene match: 8. The CDR3 here is CASTLTGGGETQYF. CDR3 DNA sequence: TGTGCCAGTACCCTGACAGGGGGAGGGGAGACCCAGTACTTC.

This clone came up a few times. The chain employs TRBV7-9 and TRBJ2-7; 9 bases are shared with TRBD1. Germline V gives CDR1 SEHNR, CDR2 FQNEAQ (reference sequence). V shed 5 bases, J shed 6 bases, and the junction held 5 bases outside the gene matches. The CDR3 length is 13 residues. The DNA of the CDR3 is TGTGCCAGCAGCACCACAGGGGGCGTCGAGCAGTACTTC. The encoded protein is CASSTTGGVEQYF.

This clone has a handful of counts. This chain uses TRBV6-1 with TRBJ2-5, with TRBD1 matching 8 bases. The CDR3 extends over 12 amino acids. Germline trimming cut 8 bases from V and 3 bases from J; bases unmatched to any gene: 2. Germline CDR1 MNHNS, CDR2 SASEGT. Here the CDR3 DNA reads TGTGCCAGCCGACAGGGGAAAGAGACCCAGTACTTC. Translated, it gives CASRQGKETQYF.

In this sample, this clone turned up a few times. The genes are TRBV5-4 and TRBJ2-1; D unresolved. The CDR3 spans 11 residues. Germline CDR1 is SGHNT and CDR2 is YYREEE (reference sequence). Deletions cut 5 bases from V and 10 bases from J, with 10 bases between. This CDR3 reads CASRSMEEQFF. The DNA for the CDR3 is TGTGCCAGCAGATCGATGGAGGAGCAGTTCTTC.